Listed below are T cell receptor beta chains from one sample, sequenced in a study of T cell responses to AZD1222 COVID-19 vaccine. Generated by immunoSEQ multiplex PCR, the TCRdb table keeps only in-frame clones and is missing some. Among about 150,000 clones listed, 94% were seen once. The sequenced sample was peripheral blood, obtained on day 0 of AZD1222 vaccination. These receptors were collected from an adult in good health. The CDR3 runs from the conserved cysteine through the conserved F or W. A D gene is named only where the DNA matches it firmly. Clone size is stated in some rows and not others, as once, few, many or a class when expanded.

length: 12
V: TRBV7-9
D: TRBD2
J: TRBJ2-1
size: -
DNA: TGTGCCAGCAGCTTGCAGCGGGGGGGCGGGTTCTTC
CDR3: CASSLQRGGGFF

length: 11
V: TRBV5-6
D: -
J: TRBJ2-1
size: -
DNA: TGTGCCAGCAGCCTAACAGATGAGCAGTTCTTC
CDR3: CASSLTDEQFF

length: 13
V: TRBV5-4
D: -
J: TRBJ2-1
size: -
DNA: TGTGCCAGCAGCCTGAAGGGAATTAATGAGCAGTTCTTC
CDR3: CASSLKGINEQFF

length: 15
V: TRBV6-5
D: -
J: TRBJ1-2
size: -
DNA: TGTGCCAGCAGTTACTCGGCTGGGACGGACTATGGCTACACCTTC
CDR3: CASSYSAGTDYGYTF

length: 12
V: TRBV28
D: -
J: TRBJ1-6
size: -
DNA: TGTGCCAGCAGTTTCCCCCATTCACCCCTCCACTTT
CDR3: CASSFPHSPLHF

length: 14
V: TRBV5-1
D: -
J: TRBJ2-3
size: -
DNA: TGCGCCAGCAGCTTGGAAACACCGCCAGATACGCAGTATTTT
CDR3: CASSLETPPDTQYF

length: 12
V: TRBV7-2
D: -
J: TRBJ2-3
size: -
DNA: TGTGCCAGCAGCTCCGTCAGGGATACGCAGTATTTT
CDR3: CASSSVRDTQYF

length: 15
V: TRBV3-1/TRBV3-2
D: TRBD1
J: TRBJ1-1
size: few
DNA: TGTGCCAGCAGCCCGTTGGGACAGTCGTACACTGAAGCTTTCTTT
CDR3: CASSPLGQSYTEAFF

length: 11
V: TRBV2
D: -
J: TRBJ2-5
size: -
DNA: TGTGCCAGCAGCAGACAAGAGACCCAGTACTTC
CDR3: CASSRQETQYF

length: 16
V: TRBV5-8
D: TRBD2
J: TRBJ2-2
size: -
DNA: TGTGCCAGCAGACAGGGACTAGCGGGAGTTATCGGGGAGCTGTTTTTT
CDR3: CASRQGLAGVIGELFF

length: 12
V: TRBV7-2
D: -
J: TRBJ2-5
size: -
DNA: TGTGCCAGCAGCTTCCGTCAAGAGACCCAGTACTTC
CDR3: CASSFRQETQYF

length: 14
V: TRBV7-8
D: -
J: TRBJ1-6
size: -
DNA: TGTGCCAGCAGCCGGGACCGCGGTTGGTCACCCCTCCACTTT
CDR3: CASSRDRGWSPLHF

length: 15
V: TRBV7-8
D: -
J: TRBJ1-3
size: -
DNA: TGTGCCAGCAGCAGCGGAGGCAGGGCGGGAAACACCATATATTTT
CDR3: CASSSGGRAGNTIYF

length: 16
V: TRBV4-1
D: -
J: TRBJ1-5
size: -
DNA: TGCGCCAGCAGCCTAATTGGAGGACCCAGGGGACAGCCCCAGCATTTT
CDR3: CASSLIGGPRGQPQHF

length: 15
V: TRBV4-2
D: TRBD1
J: TRBJ2-1
size: -
DNA: TGTGCCAGCAGCCTCGAATGGACAGGGCGGAATGAGCAGTTCTTC
CDR3: CASSLEWTGRNEQFF